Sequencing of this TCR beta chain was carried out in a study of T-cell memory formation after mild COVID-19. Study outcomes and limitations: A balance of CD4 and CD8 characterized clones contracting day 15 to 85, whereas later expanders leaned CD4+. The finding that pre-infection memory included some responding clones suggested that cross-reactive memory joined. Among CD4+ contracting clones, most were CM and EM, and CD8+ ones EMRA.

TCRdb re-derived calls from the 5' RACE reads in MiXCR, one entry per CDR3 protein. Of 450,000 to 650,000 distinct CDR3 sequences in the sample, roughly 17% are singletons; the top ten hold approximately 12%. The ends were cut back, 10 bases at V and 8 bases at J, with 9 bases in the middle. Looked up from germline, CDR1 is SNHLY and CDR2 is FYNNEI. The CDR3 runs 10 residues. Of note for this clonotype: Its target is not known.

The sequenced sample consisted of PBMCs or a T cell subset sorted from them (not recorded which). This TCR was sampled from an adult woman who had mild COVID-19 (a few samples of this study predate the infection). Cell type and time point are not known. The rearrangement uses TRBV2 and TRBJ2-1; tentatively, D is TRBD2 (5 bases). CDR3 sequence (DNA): TGTGCCACGGGAAGATATGAGCAGTTCTTC. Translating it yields CATGRYEQFF.